The clone carrying this T cell receptor (beta chain) was observed a few times. Its antigen is unidentified. The data were taken from a study of early T cells in non-severe SARS-CoV-2 infection. Germline CDR1 and CDR2: SGHNT and YYREEE (reference sequence). This CDR3 has 12 residues. V was shortened by 3 bases and J by 4 bases, with 5 bases between the two germline ends. Researchers tagged individual cDNA molecules with unique molecular identifiers. TCRdb analysed the 5' RACE reads with MiXCR anew, one entry per CDR3 protein. The repertoire includes about 67,000 distinct CDR3 sequences, around a tenth of them detected once, and approximately 4.2% sits in the top ten. Study-level findings and limits: Matching results from VDJdb favored anti-spike CD8 responses, leaving private and CD4 specificities undetected.

The chain links TRBV5-4 to TRBJ1-3; D call uncertain. This clonotype originated in an adult who was a healthcare worker with PCR-confirmed SARS-CoV-2 infection or an uninfected control (not recorded which). Sequencing used whole blood. Written as DNA, the CDR3 is TGTGCCAGCAGCTCGCAGGGAAACACCATATATTTT. This gives the protein CASSSQGNTIYF.